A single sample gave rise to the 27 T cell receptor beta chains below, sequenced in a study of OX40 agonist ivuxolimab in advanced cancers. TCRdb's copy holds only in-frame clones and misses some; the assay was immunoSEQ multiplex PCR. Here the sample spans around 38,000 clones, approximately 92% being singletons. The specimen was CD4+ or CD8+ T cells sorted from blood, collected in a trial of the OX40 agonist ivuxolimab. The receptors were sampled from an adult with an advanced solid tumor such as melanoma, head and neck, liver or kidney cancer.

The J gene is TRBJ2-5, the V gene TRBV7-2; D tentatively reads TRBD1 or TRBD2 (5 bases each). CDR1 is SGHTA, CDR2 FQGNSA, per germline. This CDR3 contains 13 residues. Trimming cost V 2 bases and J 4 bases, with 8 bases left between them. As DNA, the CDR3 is TGTGCCAGCAGCTTAAATGGGGGAGAGACCCAGTACTTC. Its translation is CASSLNGGETQYF.

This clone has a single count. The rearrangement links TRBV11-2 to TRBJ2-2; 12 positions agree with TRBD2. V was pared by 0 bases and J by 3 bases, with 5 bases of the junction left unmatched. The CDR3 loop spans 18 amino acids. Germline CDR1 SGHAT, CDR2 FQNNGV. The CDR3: CASSLDNGLAGYTGELFF. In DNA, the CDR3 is TGTGCCAGCAGCTTAGACAACGGACTAGCGGGATACACCGGGGAGCTGTTTTTT.

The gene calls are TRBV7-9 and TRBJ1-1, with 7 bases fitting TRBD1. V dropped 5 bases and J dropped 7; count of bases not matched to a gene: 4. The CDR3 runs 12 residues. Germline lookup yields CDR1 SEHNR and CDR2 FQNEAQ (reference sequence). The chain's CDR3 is CASSTGQVEAFF. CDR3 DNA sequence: TGTGCCAGCAGCACCGGACAGGTTGAAGCTTTCTTT.

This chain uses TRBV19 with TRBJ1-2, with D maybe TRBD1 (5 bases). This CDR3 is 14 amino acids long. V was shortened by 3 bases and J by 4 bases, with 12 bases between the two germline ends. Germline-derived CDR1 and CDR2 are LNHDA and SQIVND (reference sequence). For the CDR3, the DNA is TGTGCCAGTAGTATCGGGGACCCAGGCTATGGCTACACCTTC. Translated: CASSIGDPGYGYTF.

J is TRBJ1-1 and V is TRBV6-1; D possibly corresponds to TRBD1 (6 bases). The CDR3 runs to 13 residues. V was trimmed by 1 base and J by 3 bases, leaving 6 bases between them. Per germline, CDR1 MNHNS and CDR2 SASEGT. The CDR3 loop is CASSEDRDTEAFF. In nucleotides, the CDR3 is TGTGCCAGCAGTGAAGACAGGGACACTGAAGCTTTCTTT.

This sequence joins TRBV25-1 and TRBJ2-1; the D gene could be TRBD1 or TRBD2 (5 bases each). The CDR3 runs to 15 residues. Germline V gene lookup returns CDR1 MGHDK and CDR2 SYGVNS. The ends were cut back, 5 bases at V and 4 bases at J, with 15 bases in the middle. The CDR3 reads CASSPGTYTYNEQFF. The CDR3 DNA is TGTGCCAGCAGTCCCGGGACCTACACGTACAATGAGCAGTTCTTC. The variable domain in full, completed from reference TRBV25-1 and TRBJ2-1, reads EADIYQTPRYLVIGTGKKITLECSQTMGHDKMYWYQQDPGMELHLIHYSYGVNSTEKGDLSSESTVSRIRTEHFPLTLESARPSHTSQYLCASSPGTYTYNEQFFGPGTRLTVL.

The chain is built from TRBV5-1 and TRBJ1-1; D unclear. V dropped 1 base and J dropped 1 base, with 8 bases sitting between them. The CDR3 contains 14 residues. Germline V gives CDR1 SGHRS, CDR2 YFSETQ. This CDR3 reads CASSLTDGNTEAFF. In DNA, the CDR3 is TGCGCCAGCAGCTTGACGGACGGGAACACTGAAGCTTTCTTT.

The CDR3 DNA is TGTGCCAGCAGCGTAGCGGGATCACGGGAGCAGTACGTC. It translates to CASSVAGSREQYV. The chain recombines TRBV5-6 with TRBJ2-7, with 8 positions matching TRBD2. CDR1 is SGHDT, CDR2 YYEEEE, per germline. CDR3 length equals 13 residues. The junction had 7 bases not matched to a gene; V was cut back by 4 bases and J by 7 bases.

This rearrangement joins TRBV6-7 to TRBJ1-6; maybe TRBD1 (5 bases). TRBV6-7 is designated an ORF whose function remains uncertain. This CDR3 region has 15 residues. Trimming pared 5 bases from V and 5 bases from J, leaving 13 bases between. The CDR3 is CASSQRGTHNSPLHF. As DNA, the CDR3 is TGTGCCAGCAGTCAGCGAGGGACCCATAATTCACCCCTCCACTTT.

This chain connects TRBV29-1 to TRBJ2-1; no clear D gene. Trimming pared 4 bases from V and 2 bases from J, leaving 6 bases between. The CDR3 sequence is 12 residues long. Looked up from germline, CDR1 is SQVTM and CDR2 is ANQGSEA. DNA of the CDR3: TGCAGCGTTGTGCGGACCTACAATGAGCAGTTCTTC. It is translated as CSVVRTYNEQFF.

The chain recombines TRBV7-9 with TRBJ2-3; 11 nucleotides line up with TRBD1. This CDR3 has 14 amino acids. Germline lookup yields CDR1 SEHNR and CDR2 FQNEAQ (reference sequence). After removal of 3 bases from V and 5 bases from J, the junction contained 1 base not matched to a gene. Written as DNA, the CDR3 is TGTGCCAGCAGCTTGGGGACAGGGGGAGATACGCAGTATTTT. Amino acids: CASSLGTGGDTQYF. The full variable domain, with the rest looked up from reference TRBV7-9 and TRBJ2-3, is DTGVSQNPRHKITKRGQNVTFRCDPISEHNRLYWYRQTLGQGPEFLTYFQNEAQLEKSRLLSDRFSAERPKGSFSTLEIQRTEQGDSAMYLCASSLGTGGDTQYFGPGTRLTVL.

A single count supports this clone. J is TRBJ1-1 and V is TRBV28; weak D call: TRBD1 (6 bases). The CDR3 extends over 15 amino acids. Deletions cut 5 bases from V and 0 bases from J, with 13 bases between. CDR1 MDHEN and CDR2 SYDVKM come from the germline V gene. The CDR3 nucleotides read TGTGCCAGCAGTCCCGTGGGGGCTGTGAACACTGAAGCTTTCTTT. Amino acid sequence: CASSPVGAVNTEAFF.

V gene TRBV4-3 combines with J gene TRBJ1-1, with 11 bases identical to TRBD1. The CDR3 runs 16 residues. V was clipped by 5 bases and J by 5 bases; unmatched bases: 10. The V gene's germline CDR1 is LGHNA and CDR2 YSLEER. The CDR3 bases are TGCGCCAGCAGCGGCGCCGGGACAGGGGGAGAAACTGAAGCTTTCTTT. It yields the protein CASSGAGTGGETEAFF.

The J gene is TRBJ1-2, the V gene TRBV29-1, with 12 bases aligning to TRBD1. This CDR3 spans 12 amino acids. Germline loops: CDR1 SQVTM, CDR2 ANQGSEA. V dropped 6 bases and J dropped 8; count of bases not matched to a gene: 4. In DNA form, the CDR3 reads TGCAGCGTGGGACAGGGGGCGGGAGGCTACACCTTC. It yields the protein CSVGQGAGGYTF.

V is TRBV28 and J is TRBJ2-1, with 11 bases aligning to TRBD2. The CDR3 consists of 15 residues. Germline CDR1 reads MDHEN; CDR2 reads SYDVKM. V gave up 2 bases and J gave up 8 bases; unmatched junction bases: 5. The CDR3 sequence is CASSLILAGEHEQFF. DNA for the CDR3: TGTGCCAGCAGTTTAATACTAGCGGGAGAACATGAGCAGTTCTTC. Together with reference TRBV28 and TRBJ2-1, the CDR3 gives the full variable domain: DVKVTQSSRYLVKRTGEKVFLECVQDMDHENMFWYRQDPGLGLRLIYFSYDVKMKEKGDIPEGYSVSREKKERFSLILESASTNQTSMYLCASSLILAGEHEQFFGPGTRLTVL.

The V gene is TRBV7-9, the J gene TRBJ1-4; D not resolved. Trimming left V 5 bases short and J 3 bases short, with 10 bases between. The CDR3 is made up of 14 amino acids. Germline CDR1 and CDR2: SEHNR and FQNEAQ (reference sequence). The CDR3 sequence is CASSPFQPNEKLFF. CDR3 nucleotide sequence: TGTGCCAGCAGCCCCTTTCAGCCTAATGAAAAACTGTTTTTT.

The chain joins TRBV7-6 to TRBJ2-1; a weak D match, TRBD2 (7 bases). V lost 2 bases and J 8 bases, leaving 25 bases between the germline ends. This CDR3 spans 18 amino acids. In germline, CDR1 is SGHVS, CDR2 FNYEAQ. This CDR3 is CASSLLPVGWGGVDEQFF. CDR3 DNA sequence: TGTGCCAGCAGCTTACTCCCTGTGGGATGGGGGGGCGTAGATGAGCAGTTCTTC.

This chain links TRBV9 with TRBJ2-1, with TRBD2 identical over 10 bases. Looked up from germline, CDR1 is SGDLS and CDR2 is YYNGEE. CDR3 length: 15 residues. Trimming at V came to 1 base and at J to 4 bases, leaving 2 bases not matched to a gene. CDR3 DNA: TGTGCCAGCAGCGTAAGCGGGAGGGATTACAATGAGCAGTTCTTC. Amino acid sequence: CASSVSGRDYNEQFF.

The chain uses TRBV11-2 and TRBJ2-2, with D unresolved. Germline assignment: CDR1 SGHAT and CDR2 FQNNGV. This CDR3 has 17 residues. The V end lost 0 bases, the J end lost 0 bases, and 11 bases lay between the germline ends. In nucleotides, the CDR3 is TGTGCCAGCAGCTTAGACCGGCGTTACGCGAACACCGGGGAGCTGTTTTTT. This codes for CASSLDRRYANTGELFF.

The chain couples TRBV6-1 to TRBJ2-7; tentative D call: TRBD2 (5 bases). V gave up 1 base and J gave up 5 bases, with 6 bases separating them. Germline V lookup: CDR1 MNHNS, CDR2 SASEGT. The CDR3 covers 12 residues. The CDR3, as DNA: TGTGCCAGCAGTGAAGGAGGGAACGAGCAGTACGTC. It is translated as CASSEGGNEQYV.

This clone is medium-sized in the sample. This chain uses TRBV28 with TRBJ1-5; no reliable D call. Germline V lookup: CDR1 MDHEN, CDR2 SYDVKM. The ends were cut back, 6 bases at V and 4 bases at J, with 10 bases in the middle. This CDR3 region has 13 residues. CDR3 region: CASSIGWNQPQHF. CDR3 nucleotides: TGTGCCAGCAGCATCGGCTGGAATCAGCCCCAGCATTTT.

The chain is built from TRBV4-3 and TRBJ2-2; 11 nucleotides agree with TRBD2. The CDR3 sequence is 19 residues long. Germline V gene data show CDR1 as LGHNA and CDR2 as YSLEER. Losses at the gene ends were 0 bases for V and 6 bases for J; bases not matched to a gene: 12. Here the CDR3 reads CASSQESIAGGQIPGELFF. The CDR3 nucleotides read TGCGCCAGCAGCCAAGAATCAATAGCGGGAGGGCAGATCCCCGGGGAGCTGTTTTTT.

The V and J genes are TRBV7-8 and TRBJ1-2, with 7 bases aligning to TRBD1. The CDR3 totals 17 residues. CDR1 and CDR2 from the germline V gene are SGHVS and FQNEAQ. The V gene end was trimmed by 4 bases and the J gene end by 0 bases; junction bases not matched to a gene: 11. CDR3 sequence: CASSSRQGGATNYGYTF. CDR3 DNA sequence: TGTGCCAGCAGCTCTAGACAGGGAGGGGCGACTAACTATGGCTACACCTTC.

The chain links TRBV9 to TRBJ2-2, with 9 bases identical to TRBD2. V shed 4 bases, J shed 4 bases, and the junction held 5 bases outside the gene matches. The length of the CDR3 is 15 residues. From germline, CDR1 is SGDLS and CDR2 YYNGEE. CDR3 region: CASSFSGSATGELFF. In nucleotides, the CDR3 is TGTGCCAGCAGCTTTAGCGGGAGTGCCACCGGGGAGCTGTTTTTT.

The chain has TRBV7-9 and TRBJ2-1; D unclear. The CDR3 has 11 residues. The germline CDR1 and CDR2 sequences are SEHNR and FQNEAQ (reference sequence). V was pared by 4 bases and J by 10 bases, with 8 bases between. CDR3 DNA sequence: TGTGCCAGCAGCTCCCCCAGGGAGCAGTTCTTC. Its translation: CASSSPREQFF.

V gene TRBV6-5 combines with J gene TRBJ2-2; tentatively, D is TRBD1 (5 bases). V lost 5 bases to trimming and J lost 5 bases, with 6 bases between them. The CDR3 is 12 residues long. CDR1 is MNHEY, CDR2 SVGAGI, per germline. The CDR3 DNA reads TGTGCCAGCAGTGACAGAACCGGGGAGCTGTTTTTT. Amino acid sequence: CASSDRTGELFF.

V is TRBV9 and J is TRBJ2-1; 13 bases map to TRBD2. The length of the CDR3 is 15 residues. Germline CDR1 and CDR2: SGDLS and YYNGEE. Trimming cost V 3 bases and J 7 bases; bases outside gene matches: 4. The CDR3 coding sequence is TGTGCCAGCAGCGCCGGACTAGCGGGAGCAAATGAGCAGTTCTTC. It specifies CASSAGLAGANEQFF.